What follows are 10 T cell receptor beta chains derived from one specimen sequenced in a study of cytomegalovirus exposure and HLA in healthy donors. This table comes from immunoSEQ multiplex PCR, and its TCRdb copy is limited to in-frame clones, with some not included. The table has approximately 100,000 clones, around nine tenths seen once; the top ten hold roughly 3.8%. The sequencing sample was made of PBMCs. The receptors come from a woman aged 25 to 39 in good health and CMV-seronegative.

As concerns this clone: A junction end diverges from the germline sequence, so it may reflect a read error. J is TRBJ2-5 and V is TRBV28, with a tentative D call TRBD2 (6 bases). Per the germline V gene, CDR1 is MDHEN and CDR2 is SYDVKM. The CDR3 runs to 11 residues. The DNA of the CDR3 is TGTGCCAGCAGTTCTGGACTAAGGCCGGACTTC. Encoded protein: CASSSGLRPDF. Looking up the rest from reference TRBV28 and TRBJ2-5 gives the full variable domain: DVKVTQSSRYLVKRTGEKVFLECVQDMDHENMFWYRQDPGLGLRLIYFSYDVKMKEKGDIPEGYSVSREKKERFSLILESASTNQTSMYLCASSSGLRPDFGPGTRLLVL.

As DNA, the CDR3 is TGTGCCAGTAGCGTATCTAGAGGTGGAAACACCATATATTTT. Translated: CASSVSRGGNTIYF. This chain connects TRBV19 to TRBJ1-3; D ambiguous. The length of the CDR3 is 14 residues. V lost 6 bases, J lost 3 bases, and 12 bases lay in between. Germline values: CDR1 LNHDA, CDR2 SQIVND (reference sequence).

The V and J genes are TRBV7-2 and TRBJ1-5; D not certain. CDR3 length: 13 amino acids. Germline CDR1 and CDR2: SGHTA and FQGNSA. The V end was cut by 2 bases, the J end by 2 bases, with 4 bases between. CDR3 amino acids: CASSLQGNQPQHF. The CDR3 DNA reads as TGTGCCAGCAGCTTACAGGGCAATCAGCCCCAGCATTTT.

V and J are TRBV5-4 and TRBJ1-1, with D uncertain. The V end was cut by 4 bases, the J end by 9 bases, with 10 bases between. Per the germline V gene, CDR1 is SGHNT and CDR2 is YYREEE (reference sequence). The CDR3 length is 11 residues. For the CDR3, the DNA is TGTGCCAGCAGCCCGGGAGGAAAAGCTTTCTTT. Translated, it gives CASSPGGKAFF. Combining the CDR3 with reference TRBV5-4 and TRBJ1-1 gives the whole variable domain ETGVTQSPTHLIKTRGQQVTLRCSSQSGHNTVSWYQQALGQGPQFIFQYYREEENGRGNFPPRFSGLQFPNYSSELNVNALELDDSALYLCASSPGGKAFFGQGTRLTVV.

The chain carries TRBV4-3 and TRBJ2-7, with 9 nucleotides matching TRBD2. The CDR3 is 19 amino acids. Per germline, CDR1 LGHNA and CDR2 YSLEER. J gave up 0 bases and V 4 bases, and 16 bases lay outside the gene matches. Here the CDR3 DNA reads TGCGCCAGCAGCCGAAAACCCGTGAACGTAGCGGGGGACTCCTACGAGCAGTACTTC. Amino acid sequence: CASSRKPVNVAGDSYEQYF.

J is TRBJ1-5 and V is TRBV7-8; D remains ambiguous. Deletions cut 0 bases from V and 5 bases from J, with 5 bases between. The CDR3 is 13 amino acids. The germline gives CDR1 SGHVS, CDR2 FQNEAQ. In DNA form, the CDR3 reads TGTGCCAGCAGCTTAGCGGAGGATCAGCCCCAGCATTTT. Amino acids: CASSLAEDQPQHF.

The chain combines TRBV10-3 with TRBJ1-2; D is perhaps TRBD1 (6 bases). There are 12 residues in the CDR3. The V and J ends lost 9 bases and 4 bases respectively, with 12 bases between them. CDR1 and CDR2 (germline): ENHRY, SYGVKD. The CDR3 DNA sequence: TGTGCCATGAGCGAGACAGGCTATGGCTACACCTTC. This gives the protein CAMSETGYGYTF.

The CDR3 loop is CASSESSARVGNTIYF. DNA of the CDR3: TGTGCCAGCAGTGAAAGTAGTGCCAGGGTTGGAAACACCATATATTTT. V usage is TRBV2 and J usage is TRBJ1-3; D possibly corresponds to TRBD1 (5 bases). Germline V gene lookup returns CDR1 SNHLY and CDR2 FYNNEI. The V and J ends lost 2 bases and 3 bases respectively, with 14 bases between them. The CDR3 extends over 16 amino acids.

The V and J genes are TRBV6-4 and TRBJ2-2; 8 bases map to TRBD2. V lost 6 bases and J lost 3; bases outside the gene matches: 0. The germline gives CDR1 MRHNA, CDR2 SNTAGT. This CDR3 is built from 13 residues. CDR3 sequence (DNA): TGTGCCAGCAGGACTAGCGACACCGGGGAGCTGTTTTTT. Protein sequence: CASRTSDTGELFF.

This chain uses TRBV7-2 with TRBJ1-3; D gene uncertain. Trimming left V 6 bases short and J 0 bases short, with 12 bases between. Germline CDR1 SGHTA, CDR2 FQGNSA. There are 15 residues in the CDR3. CDR3 DNA: TGTGCCAGCAGTAATGAGCTCTCCTCTGGAAACACCATATATTTT. It codes for CASSNELSSGNTIYF.